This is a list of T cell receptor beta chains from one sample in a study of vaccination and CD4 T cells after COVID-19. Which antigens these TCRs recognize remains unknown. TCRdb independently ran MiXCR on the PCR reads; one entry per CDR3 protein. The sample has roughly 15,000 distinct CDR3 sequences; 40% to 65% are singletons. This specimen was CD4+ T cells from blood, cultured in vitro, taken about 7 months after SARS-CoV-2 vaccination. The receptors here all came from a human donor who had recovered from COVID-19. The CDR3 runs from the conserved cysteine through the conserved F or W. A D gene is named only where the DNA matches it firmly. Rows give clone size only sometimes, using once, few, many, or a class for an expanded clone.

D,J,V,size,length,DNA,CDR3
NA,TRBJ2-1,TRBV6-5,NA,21,TGTGCCAGCAGTTACGCCCAGCAGTTACCCTTCGTATCTCTCAGATACAATGAGCAGTTCTTC,CASSYAQQLPFVSLRYNEQFF
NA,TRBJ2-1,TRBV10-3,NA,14,TGTGCCATCAGTCCCGGCGTTGTATACAATGAGCAGTTCTTC,CAISPGVVYNEQFF
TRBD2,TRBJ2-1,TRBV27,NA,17,TGTGCCAGCAGTTTACCGAAGACTAGCGGGAACTACAATGAGCAGTTCTTC,CASSLPKTSGNYNEQFF
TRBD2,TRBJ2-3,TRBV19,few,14,TGTGCCAGTAGTCAGCGGGATGGCACAGATACGCAGTATTTT,CASSQRDGTDTQYF
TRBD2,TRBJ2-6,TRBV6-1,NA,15,TGTGCCAGCACTCCGACTAGCGCTGGGGCCAACGTCCTGACTTTC,CASTPTSAGANVLTF
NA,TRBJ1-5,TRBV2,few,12,TGTGCCAGCAGTCTTAGCAATCAGCCCCAGCATTTT,CASSLSNQPQHF
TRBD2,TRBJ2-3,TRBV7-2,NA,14,TGTGCCAGCAGCAAAGGACTAGCGGCAGATACGCAGTATTTT,CASSKGLAADTQYF
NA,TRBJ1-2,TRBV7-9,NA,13,TGTGCCAGCAGCTTAGAGCCAGGGGATGGCTACACCTTC,CASSLEPGDGYTF
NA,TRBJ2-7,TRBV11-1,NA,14,TGTGCCAGCAGCTCCTGGGGCAGGGTCTACGAGCAGTACTTC,CASSSWGRVYEQYF
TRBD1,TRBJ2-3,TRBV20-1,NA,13,TGCAGTGCTAGAGGGGGGACAGCAGATACGCAGTATTTT,CSARGGTADTQYF
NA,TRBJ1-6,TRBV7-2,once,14,TGTGCCAGCAGCTCCTCACGAGGCGGGTCACCCCTCTACTTT,CASSSSRGGSPLYF
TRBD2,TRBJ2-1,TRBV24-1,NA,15,TGTGCCACCAGTGGAGGCGGGAGGGCCTCTTATGAGCAGTTCTTC,CATSGGGRASYEQFF
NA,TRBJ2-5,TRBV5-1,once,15,TGCGCCAGCAGCTTGGCCGGGTCAGGGAGAGAGACCCAGTACTTC,CASSLAGSGRETQYF
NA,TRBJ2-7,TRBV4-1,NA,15,TGCGCCAGCAGCCTAAGGTCGGGAGTAAGGTACGAGCAGTACTTC,CASSLRSGVRYEQYF
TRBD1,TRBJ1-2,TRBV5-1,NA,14,TGCGCCAGTACCCTAGGGGGCGCTTACTATGGCTACACCTTC,CASTLGGAYYGYTF
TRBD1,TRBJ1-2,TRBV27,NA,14,TGTGCCAGCAGACCCAGACAGGGCGGCTATGGCTACACCTTC,CASRPRQGGYGYTF
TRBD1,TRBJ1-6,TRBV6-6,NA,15,TGTGCCAGCAGTTACTCGGACAGGGCTAATTCACCCCTCCACTTT,CASSYSDRANSPLHF
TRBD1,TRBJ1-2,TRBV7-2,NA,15,TGTGCCAGCATTCCGGACAGGGGGCGCGACTATGGCTACACCTTC,CASIPDRGRDYGYTF
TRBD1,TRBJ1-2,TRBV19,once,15,TGTGCCAGTAGTATCTCACCCGATGACAGGGATGGCTACACCTTC,CASSISPDDRDGYTF
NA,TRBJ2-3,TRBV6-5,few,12,TGTGCCAGCAGTTACAGTGGAGATACGCAGTATTTT,CASSYSGDTQYF
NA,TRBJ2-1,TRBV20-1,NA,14,TGCAGTGCTAGGGTACCAGGTTATGGTGGTGAGCAGTTCTTC,CSARVPGYGGEQFF
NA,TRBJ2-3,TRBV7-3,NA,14,TGTGCCAGCAGCTTAGTTCCCAGCACAGATACGCAGTATTTT,CASSLVPSTDTQYF
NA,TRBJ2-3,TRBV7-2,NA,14,TGTGCCAGCAGCCGCGTTCTGTCGGAAAGAGCGCAGTATTTT,CASSRVLSERAQYF
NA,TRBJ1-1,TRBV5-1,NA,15,TGCGCCAGCAGCCTCATACCGGGACCCAACACTGAAGCTTTCTTT,CASSLIPGPNTEAFF
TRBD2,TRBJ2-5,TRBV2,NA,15,TGTGCCAGCAGGGGACTAGCGGGGGAAGGAGGGACCCAGTACTTC,CASRGLAGEGGTQYF
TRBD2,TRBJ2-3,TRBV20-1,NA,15,TGCAGTGCTGGGACTAGCGGGAGGTGGATTGATACGCAGTATTTT,CSAGTSGRWIDTQYF
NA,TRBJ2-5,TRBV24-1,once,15,TGTGCCACCAGTGCTAGTTGGGGTACTCGAGAGACCCAGTACTTC,CATSASWGTRETQYF
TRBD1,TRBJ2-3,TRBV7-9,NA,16,TGTGCCAGCAGCTCCACACCGGGGACAGGGGCAGATACGCAGTATTTT,CASSSTPGTGADTQYF
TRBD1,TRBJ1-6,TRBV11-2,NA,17,TGTGCCAGCAGCTTAGGTCGATATGGACAGGCTAATTCACCCCTCCACTTT,CASSLGRYGQANSPLHF
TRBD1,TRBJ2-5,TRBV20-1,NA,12,TGCAGTGCACCGGGACAGCAAGAGACCCAGTACTTC,CSAPGQQETQYF
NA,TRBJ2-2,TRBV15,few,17,TGTGCCACCAGCAGAGATATCGGGGCTCGAGGGACCGGGGAGCTGTTTTTT,CATSRDIGARGTGELFF
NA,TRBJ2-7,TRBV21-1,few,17,TGTGCCAGCAGCAAAGCGTTTGAAGGGGGCGTGGGTTACGAGCAGTACTTC,CASSKAFEGGVGYEQYF
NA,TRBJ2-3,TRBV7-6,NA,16,TGTGCCAGCAGCTCCTTACCTCACGGCCATGGGGATACGCAGTATTTT,CASSSLPHGHGDTQYF
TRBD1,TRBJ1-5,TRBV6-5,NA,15,TGTGCCAGCAGTTACTCGGACAGGGCGAATCAGCCCCAGCATTTT,CASSYSDRANQPQHF
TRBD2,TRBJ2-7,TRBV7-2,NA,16,TGTGCCAGCAGCCAACGAGGGACTAGCACACCTTACGAGCAGTACTTC,CASSQRGTSTPYEQYF
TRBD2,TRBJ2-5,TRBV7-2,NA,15,TGTGCCAGCCGGAGACCGGGAGGAGTACAAGAGACCCAGTACTTC,CASRRPGGVQETQYF
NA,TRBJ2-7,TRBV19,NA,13,TGTGCCAGTAGTCCGGAGGGACGATACGAGCAGTACTTC,CASSPEGRYEQYF
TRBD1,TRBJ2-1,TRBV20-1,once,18,TGCAGTGCTAGAGATTGGGCTACCGGGACAGGGTCCTACAATGAGCAGTTCTTC,CSARDWATGTGSYNEQFF
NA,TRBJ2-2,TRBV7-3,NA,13,TGTGCCAGCAGCTTAGCGGGGTCCGGGGAGCTGTTTTTT,CASSLAGSGELFF
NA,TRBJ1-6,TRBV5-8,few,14,TGTGCCAGCAGCGGGGGACGGAGGGGTTCACCCCTCCACTTT,CASSGGRRGSPLHF
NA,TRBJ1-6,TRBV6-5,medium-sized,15,TGTGCCAGCAGTTACGTGGGGGGAGGAGATTCACCCCTCCACTTT,CASSYVGGGDSPLHF
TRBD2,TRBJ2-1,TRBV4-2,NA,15,TGTGCCAGCAGCCACCACGGACTAGCGGAGGAGGAGCAGTTCTTC,CASSHHGLAEEEQFF
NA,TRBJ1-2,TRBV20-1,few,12,TGCAGTGTTAGGGGGACTAACTATGGCTACACCTTC,CSVRGTNYGYTF
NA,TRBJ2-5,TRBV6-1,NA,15,TGTGCCAGCAGCCTCCTGCAAGGGGGCCAAGAGACCCAGTACTTC,CASSLLQGGQETQYF
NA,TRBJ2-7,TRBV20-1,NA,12,TGCAGTGCTCTAGGTGGTTCCCACGAGCAGTACTTC,CSALGGSHEQYF
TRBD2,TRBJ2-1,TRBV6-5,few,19,TGTGCCAGCAGTTACAACGGGGCTAGCGGGGGGCGGGTAGACAATGAGCAGTTCTTC,CASSYNGASGGRVDNEQFF
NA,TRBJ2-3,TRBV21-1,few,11,TGTGCCAGCAGCAACACAGATACGCAGTATTTT,CASSNTDTQYF